Listed below are T cell receptor beta chains from one sample, sequenced in a study of T cell responses to AZD1222 COVID-19 vaccine. Only in-frame clones appear in the TCRdb table, and some are missing; sequencing was by immunoSEQ multiplex PCR. The sample yields roughly 170,000 clones, about 90% seen once. The sample in question was peripheral blood, obtained on day 0 of AZD1222 vaccination. The receptors originated from an adult in good health. CDR3s include the opening cysteine and the closing phenylalanine or tryptophan.

cdr3_length j_call v_call cdr3_aa
14 TRBJ2-7 TRBV15 CATSRGDPFYEQYF
17 TRBJ2-3 TRBV6-1 CASSEVLDLDYTDTQYF
15 TRBJ2-7 TRBV4-1 CASSQRTGVSYEQYF
15 TRBJ2-3 TRBV3-1/TRBV3-2 CASSYTTGSTDTQYF
14 TRBJ2-1 TRBV7-3 CASSLMGVGNEQFF
12 TRBJ2-7 TRBV6-2/TRBV6-3 CASSYIVLEQYF
13 TRBJ1-1 TRBV18 CASSPLVNTEAFF
13 TRBJ2-5 TRBV5-1 CASSLDYQETQYF
13 TRBJ1-2 TRBV30 CAWSVGQVYGYTF
15 TRBJ2-2 TRBV6-4 CASSEVAGTAGELFF
14 TRBJ2-5 TRBV5-4 CASSLGQGEGTQYF
14 TRBJ1-2 TRBV15 CATSRTGEFDGYTF
16 TRBJ1-2 TRBV11-2 CASSFNGQGFNYGYTF
12 TRBJ2-1 TRBV7-2 CASSFGANEQFF
16 TRBJ1-1 TRBV6-5 CASSYSSGLSNTEAFF
15 TRBJ1-2 TRBV5-6 CASSFWRRQGYGYTF
14 TRBJ1-1 TRBV28 CASSPPRQVAEAFF
14 TRBJ1-2 TRBV7-9 CASSLLKKGDGYTF
13 TRBJ1-5 TRBV28 CASTRGPYQPQHF
16 TRBJ1-4 TRBV5-8 CASSWDRGSTNEKLFF
17 TRBJ2-3 TRBV5-1 CASSLRTSGGGTDTQYF
16 TRBJ1-1 TRBV2 CASSGTRESMGTEAFF
17 TRBJ1-2 TRBV28 CASRNGQGVLVRYGYTF
15 TRBJ2-7 TRBV13 CASSSGTVSSYEQYF
13 TRBJ1-3 TRBV11-3 CASSLNPGNTIYF
13 TRBJ2-7 TRBV10-2 CASSSGEGYEQYF
15 TRBJ1-4 TRBV25-1 CASSERDRADEKLFF
14 TRBJ2-1 TRBV6-5 CASSYSRHYNEQFF
12 TRBJ2-7 TRBV28 CASSLLDYEQYF
13 TRBJ1-2 TRBV3-1/TRBV3-2 CASSQAGASGYTF
18 TRBJ1-1 TRBV6-2/TRBV6-3 CASSLSPGGGWVNTEAFF
15 TRBJ2-5 TRBV30 CAWSPPGEGWNAQYF
13 TRBJ1-4 TRBV29-1 CSVVVDRDFGLFF
15 TRBJ2-5 TRBV29-1 CSVLKVRLPGETQYF
14 TRBJ2-7 TRBV29-1 CSVEGRDRTYEQYF
15 TRBJ2-7 TRBV27 CASSITGEGSYEQYF